These 30 T cell receptor beta chains were all obtained from the same sample, sequenced in a study of cytotoxic CD8 clonotypes in ibrutinib-treated CLL. The table came from immunoSEQ multiplex PCR; TCRdb's copy has only in-frame clones and leaves some out. There are some 130,000 clones in the sample; less than 95% occur only once, and 11% lies in the top ten. Here the sequenced sample was PBMCs, taken after 12 months of ibrutinib treatment. Every receptor here comes from a human donor with chronic lymphocytic leukemia.

V gene TRBV11-1 combines with J gene TRBJ2-1; D tentatively fits TRBD1 or TRBD2 (5 bases each). The CDR3 loop spans 14 amino acids. Deletions cut 4 bases from V and 9 bases from J, with 16 bases between. CDR1 and CDR2 (germline): SGHAT, FQDESV (reference sequence). As DNA, the CDR3 is TGTGCCAGCAGCTCACAAGGGGACCCAGGTGAGCAGTTCTTC. Translated: CASSSQGDPGEQFF.

The gene calls are TRBV28 and TRBJ2-3, with D possibly matching TRBD1 (5 bases). Germline lookup yields CDR1 MDHEN and CDR2 SYDVKM. With 6 bases removed from V and 6 bases from J, the gap between germline ends came to 19 bases. The CDR3 is 15 residues long. DNA of the CDR3: TGTGCCAGCAGGAACCGGGCCAGGGTTGAGGATACGCAGTATTTT. Translating it yields CASRNRARVEDTQYF.

As DNA, the CDR3 is TGTGCCAGCAGAGAGACCGGCTCTGGGGCCAACGTCCTGACTTTC. Translating gives CASRETGSGANVLTF. This chain links TRBV2 with TRBJ2-6; D unclear. This CDR3 contains 15 residues. The V gene lost 6 bases and the J gene lost 0 bases, with 9 bases spanning the gap. The germline gives CDR1 SNHLY, CDR2 FYNNEI.

DNA of the CDR3: TGTGCCAGCAGCGTAGCTCGCGGGACTAGCGCCAGGGGGACAGATACGCAGTATTTT. Residues: CASSVARGTSARGTDTQYF. The chain employs TRBV9 and TRBJ2-3, with 10 positions matching TRBD2. Per the germline V gene, CDR1 is SGDLS and CDR2 is YYNGEE. The V and J ends lost 0 bases and 3 bases, in that order; junction bases with no gene match: 13. The length of the CDR3 is 19 residues.

This sequence joins TRBV10-3 and TRBJ2-5, with D hard to call. The CDR3 covers 16 residues. The germline V gene has CDR1 ENHRY and CDR2 SYGVKD. With 0 bases removed from V and 5 bases from J, the gap between germline ends came to 16 bases. CDR3 sequence reads: CAISESNRRDWETQYF. CDR3 sequence (DNA): TGTGCCATCAGTGAGTCAAATCGTAGGGATTGGGAGACCCAGTACTTC.

For the CDR3, the DNA is TGTGCCAGCAGCCAAGGTACAGGTTACGAGCAGTACTTC. Amino acid sequence: CASSQGTGYEQYF. The chain uses TRBV14 and TRBJ2-7, with D possibly TRBD1 on 5 matching bases. V gave up 1 base and J gave up 4 bases, with 8 bases separating them. Germline V CDR1 and CDR2: SGHDN, FVKESK. This CDR3 spans 13 amino acids.

The chain is built from TRBV7-9 and TRBJ1-5; maybe TRBD1 (5 bases). Germline V gives CDR1 SEHNR, CDR2 FQNEAQ (reference sequence). Trimming left V 2 bases short and J 7 bases short, with 15 bases between. This CDR3 contains 15 residues. CDR3 nucleotide sequence: TGTGCCAGCAGCTTATTCCTCGACGGGGGGCAGCCCCAGCATTTT. It yields the protein CASSLFLDGGQPQHF.

This clone was seen only once. The chain's CDR3 is CASSIPRGGEGQPQHF. CDR3 sequence (DNA): TGTGCCAGTAGTATCCCCAGGGGGGGCGAAGGTCAGCCCCAGCATTTT. The V gene is TRBV19, the J gene TRBJ1-5; 7 bases map to TRBD1. The ends lost 3 bases at V and 6 bases at J; junction bases unmatched: 11. The germline CDR1 and CDR2 sequences are LNHDA and SQIVND (reference sequence). The CDR3 sequence is 16 residues long. Full variable domain (outside the CDR3, taken from reference TRBV19 and TRBJ1-5): DGGITQSPKYLFRKEGQNVTLSCEQNLNHDAMYWYRQDPGQGLRLIYYSQIVNDFQKGDIAEGYSVSREKKESFPLTVTSAQKNPTAFYLCASSIPRGGEGQPQHFGDGTRLSIL.

The chain uses TRBV7-2 and TRBJ1-5; the D is unclear. Per germline, CDR1 SGHTA and CDR2 FQGNSA. V was trimmed by 1 base and J by 5 bases, leaving 6 bases between them. The CDR3 extends over 13 amino acids. The CDR3, as DNA: TGTGCCAGCAGCTTAGAGCGGGATCAGCCCCAGCATTTT. It translates to CASSLERDQPQHF.

The chain joins TRBV19 to TRBJ1-5, with no clear D. Germline V gene sequence: CDR1 LNHDA, CDR2 SQIVND (reference sequence). The CDR3 spans 13 residues. Trimming shortened V by 5 bases and J by 7 bases, and 12 bases separated the two germline ends. The CDR3 DNA sequence: TGTGCCAGTAGTCAGCAACGTGACCAGCCCCAGCATTTT. The encoded protein is CASSQQRDQPQHF.

V and J are TRBV6-5 and TRBJ2-1, with D unclear. The germline V and J ends were trimmed by 6 bases and 8 bases, with 11 bases remaining between them. The CDR3 is made up of 12 amino acids. Germline lookup yields CDR1 MNHEY and CDR2 SVGAGI. This CDR3 reads CASSEPPHEQFF. CDR3 DNA sequence: TGTGCCAGCAGCGAACCGCCCCATGAGCAGTTCTTC.

This sequence joins TRBV27 and TRBJ2-2; the D gene could be TRBD1 or TRBD2 (5 bases each). V gave up 5 bases and J gave up 0 bases, with 19 bases separating them. This CDR3 has 18 residues. Germline-derived CDR1 and CDR2 are MNHEY and SMNVEV (reference sequence). DNA of the CDR3: TGTGCCAGCAGTGTACGGGACGGGATAATCGCGAACACCGGGGAGCTGTTTTTT. Amino acids: CASSVRDGIIANTGELFF.

The gene calls are TRBV28 and TRBJ2-1; D is unresolved. The CDR3 totals 14 residues. With 6 bases removed from V and 5 bases from J, the gap between germline ends came to 14 bases. Per the germline V gene, CDR1 is MDHEN and CDR2 is SYDVKM. CDR3 loop: CASSEFTVDNEQFF. DNA for the CDR3: TGTGCCAGCAGCGAATTCACAGTAGACAATGAGCAGTTCTTC. The full variable domain, in which reference TRBV28 and TRBJ2-1 provide the parts outside the CDR3, is DVKVTQSSRYLVKRTGEKVFLECVQDMDHENMFWYRQDPGLGLRLIYFSYDVKMKEKGDIPEGYSVSREKKERFSLILESASTNQTSMYLCASSEFTVDNEQFFGPGTRLTVL.

The chain has TRBV19 and TRBJ1-2; D is uncertain. V gave up 5 bases and J gave up 8 bases, with 9 bases separating them. The CDR3 runs to 11 residues. The V gene's germline CDR1 is LNHDA and CDR2 SQIVND (reference sequence). In nucleotides, the CDR3 is TGTGCCAGTAGTGCCGAGAGGGGCTACACCTTC. Translation gives CASSAERGYTF.

The V gene is TRBV5-8, the J gene TRBJ2-7; D perhaps matches TRBD1 (5 bases). With 2 bases removed from V and 4 bases from J, the gap between germline ends came to 13 bases. The CDR3 is 14 amino acids. Germline assignment: CDR1 SGHTS and CDR2 YDEGEE. CDR3 protein: CASSFGHRGYEQYF. The CDR3 DNA follows: TGTGCCAGCAGCTTCGGACACCGCGGTTACGAGCAGTACTTC.

The J gene is TRBJ2-2, the V gene TRBV7-3, with D possibly being TRBD1 (5 bases). The CDR3 length is 13 residues. Germline lookup yields CDR1 SGHTA and CDR2 FQGTGA. V was shortened by 3 bases and J by 4 bases, with 6 bases between the two germline ends. CDR3 nucleotides: TGTGCCAGCAGCTTGCAGGGCACCGGGGAGCTGTTTTTT. Translated, it gives CASSLQGTGELFF.

The chain carries TRBV23-1 and TRBJ2-7; the D is unclear. TRBV23-1 is treated as an ORF (open reading frame) with a function not yet certain. Trimming shortened V by 0 bases and J by 1 base, and 7 bases separated the two germline ends. The CDR3 totals 14 residues. The CDR3, as DNA: TGCGCCAGCAGTCAATCGCACAGTTCCTACGAGCAGTACTTC. This translates into CASSQSHSSYEQYF.

This clone was counted once. The chain employs TRBV5-1 and TRBJ2-1; D call uncertain. Germline CDR1 SGHRS, CDR2 YFSETQ. V was pared by 1 base and J by 5 bases, with 10 bases between. CDR3 length equals 14 residues. This CDR3 is CASSLYGLDNEQFF. The CDR3 DNA sequence: TGCGCCAGCAGCTTGTATGGGCTCGACAATGAGCAGTTCTTC. The full variable domain, its missing parts supplied by reference TRBV5-1 and TRBJ2-1, is KAGVTQTPRYLIKTRGQQVTLSCSPISGHRSVSWYQQTPGQGLQFLFEYFSETQRNKGNFPGRFSGRQFSNSRSEMNVSTLELGDSALYLCASSLYGLDNEQFFGPGTRLTVL.

V and J are TRBV29-1 and TRBJ2-2, with no clear D. Germline lookup yields CDR1 SQVTM and CDR2 ANQGSEA. Trimming cost V 4 bases and J 1 base, with 13 bases left between them. The CDR3 extends over 15 amino acids. CDR3 bases: TGCAGCGTTGCTTCTCGACCACTGAACACCGGGGAGCTGTTTTTT. Translated, it gives CSVASRPLNTGELFF.

In this sample, this clone turned up once. The rearrangement uses TRBV5-8 and TRBJ2-1, with D possibly being TRBD1 (8 bases). CDR3 length equals 15 residues. The V gene lost 0 bases and the J gene lost 5 bases, with 12 bases spanning the gap. Germline assignment: CDR1 SGHTS and CDR2 YDEGEE. The CDR3 region is CASSLDRGGHNEQFF. The CDR3 DNA reads as TGTGCCAGCAGCTTGGACAGGGGGGGTCACAATGAGCAGTTCTTC.

This chain links TRBV9 with TRBJ2-5; a weak D match, TRBD1 (6 bases). CDR3 length: 15 residues. V lost 3 bases to trimming and J lost 2 bases, with 14 bases between them. The germline gives CDR1 SGDLS, CDR2 YYNGEE. CDR3 nucleotides: TGTGCCAGCAGCGCGACAGGCCATCTGCAAGAGACCCAGTACTTC. It yields the protein CASSATGHLQETQYF.

J is TRBJ2-7 and V is TRBV29-1, with TRBD1 matching 9 bases. The V gene's germline CDR1 is SQVTM and CDR2 ANQGSEA. With V trimmed by 6 bases and J by 2 bases, 8 bases remained unmatched. The CDR3 extends over 14 amino acids. CDR3 amino acids: CSVRDRVEAYEQYF. The CDR3, as DNA: TGCAGCGTGAGGGACAGGGTTGAGGCCTACGAGCAGTACTTC.

J is TRBJ2-3 and V is TRBV27; 10 nucleotides line up with TRBD2. Germline trimming cut 6 bases from V and 6 bases from J; bases unmatched to any gene: 3. The CDR3 loop spans 13 amino acids. CDR1 MNHEY and CDR2 SMNVEV come from the germline V gene (reference sequence). CDR3: CASSISGGDTQYF. The CDR3 DNA reads TGTGCCAGCAGCATTAGCGGGGGGGATACGCAGTATTTT.

The chain couples TRBV7-2 to TRBJ2-7; 9 nucleotides line up with TRBD2. The CDR3 extends over 15 amino acids. The V gene end was trimmed by 7 bases and the J gene end by 6 bases; junction bases not matched to a gene: 13. CDR1 is SGHTA and CDR2 is FQGNSA in the germline V gene. The CDR3 bases are TGTGCCAGCACTCCTTTTAGGGTAGCGGGAGCCGAGCAGTACTTC. This codes for CASTPFRVAGAEQYF.

This rearrangement joins TRBV11-1 to TRBJ2-4, with TRBD2 matching over 12 bases. Germline V CDR1 and CDR2: SGHAT, FQDESV (reference sequence). The CDR3 is made up of 17 amino acids. Trimming at V came to 5 bases and at J to 8 bases, leaving 13 bases not matched to a gene. The CDR3 region has the DNA TGTGCCAGCAGCCTTCGGACTAGCGGGGCACAGAACCACATTCAGTACTTC. This gives the protein CASSLRTSGAQNHIQYF.

This sequence joins TRBV11-2 and TRBJ2-7; a possible D gene is TRBD1 (5 bases). V lost 1 base and J lost 3, with 10 bases in between. The CDR3 covers 14 residues. The germline CDR1 and CDR2 sequences are SGHAT and FQNNGV. The CDR3 DNA reads as TGTGCCAGCAGCTTAGGGTCGGACATCTACGAGCAGTACTTC. Amino acid sequence: CASSLGSDIYEQYF.

The chain has TRBV12-5 and TRBJ2-5; D ambiguous. The CDR3 loop spans 14 amino acids. Germline CDR1 is LGHNT and CDR2 is FRNRAP. The V gene lost 5 bases and the J gene lost 2 bases, with 12 bases spanning the gap. The CDR3 protein is CASGTPLGQETQYF. The CDR3 DNA follows: TGTGCTAGTGGTACGCCGTTAGGGCAAGAGACCCAGTACTTC.

CDR3 region: CATSSRDTLSGQPQHF. CDR3 in DNA: TGTGCCACCAGCAGTCGGGACACCCTCAGTGGTCAGCCCCAGCATTTT. The gene calls are TRBV15 and TRBJ1-5, with a tentative D call TRBD1 (6 bases). CDR1 and CDR2 from the germline V gene are LNHNV and YYDKDF (reference sequence). CDR3 size: 16 residues. V dropped 3 bases and J dropped 6 bases, with 18 bases sitting between them.

The rearrangement links TRBV11-2 to TRBJ1-2; 8 nucleotides match TRBD1. The CDR3 length is 15 residues. With 5 bases clipped from V and 4 bases from J, the junction kept 9 bases outside the gene matches. The V gene's germline CDR1 is SGHAT and CDR2 FQNNGV. The CDR3 DNA reads TGTGCCAGCAGCCCGGGACAGGATAACCCCTATGGCTACACCTTC. Amino acids: CASSPGQDNPYGYTF. Full variable domain (rest looked up from reference TRBV11-2 and TRBJ1-2): EAGVAQSPRYKIIEKRQSVAFWCNPISGHATLYWYQQILGQGPKLLIQFQNNGVVDDSQLPKDRFSAERLKGVDSTLKIQPAKLEDSAVYLCASSPGQDNPYGYTFGSGTRLTVV.

The V and J genes are TRBV28 and TRBJ1-5, with D perhaps matching TRBD1 (5 bases). Trimming left V 7 bases short and J 6 bases short, with 13 bases between. Germline CDR1 and CDR2: MDHEN and SYDVKM. CDR3 length: 13 residues. CDR3 bases: TGTGCCAGCACCCACACGGGGGTTCAGCCCCAGCATTTT. Amino acids: CASTHTGVQPQHF.